These 4 T cell receptor beta chains came from one sample sequenced in a study of Ad26.COV2.S vaccination and SARS-CoV-2 variants. Measured with immunoSEQ multiplex PCR; TCRdb has only the in-frame clones, and not every one. The sample lists 350,000 to 500,000 clones, about 92% seen once, with approximately 4.5% in the top ten. Treatment specified: some 20 received Ad26.COV2.S at low or high dose, single or two shots; 5 received placebo; per-sample allocation not given. Day 63 following the first vaccine or placebo injection was when the samples were taken. Sequenced here: peripheral blood, sampled in a trial of Ad26.COV2.S vaccine versus placebo. These receptors came from a person aged 18-65 years who received the Ad26.COV2.S COVID-19 vaccine or a placebo.

The gene calls are TRBV29-1 and TRBJ2-3; a possible D gene is TRBD2 (6 bases). The CDR3 is 16 residues long. Trimming stripped 2 bases from V and 3 bases from J, with 18 bases between. The germline CDR1 and CDR2 sequences are SQVTM and ANQGSEA. The CDR3 nucleotides read TGCAGCGTTGAATGGGTGGAGGGCTACTTTACAGATACGCAGTATTTT. It is translated as CSVEWVEGYFTDTQYF.

CDR3 coding DNA: TGTGCCAGCAAGGTCAGCGGGTGGGATACGCAGTATTTT. Translation: CASKVSGWDTQYF. V gene TRBV6-5 combines with J gene TRBJ2-3; tentative D call: TRBD2 (6 bases). CDR1 is MNHEY, CDR2 SVGAGI, per germline. V lost 7 bases and J lost 6, with 14 bases in between. The CDR3 loop spans 13 amino acids.

This chain joins TRBV9 and TRBJ2-3, with D possibly being TRBD1 (6 bases). CDR3 length: 15 residues. The germline V gene encodes CDR1 SGDLS and CDR2 YYNGEE. V shed 4 bases and J shed 2 bases, with 14 bases lying between them. CDR3 nucleotides: TGTGCCAGCAGCCTCCGGGGACATACCACAGATACGCAGTATTTT. It encodes CASSLRGHTTDTQYF.

The rearrangement joins TRBV7-2 to TRBJ2-6; D remains unclear. The V gene's germline CDR1 is SGHTA and CDR2 FQGNSA. The CDR3 contains 15 residues. Deletions cut 1 base from V and 0 bases from J, with 4 bases between. The CDR3 reads CASSLETSGANVLTF. CDR3 nucleotide sequence: TGTGCCAGCAGCTTAGAAACCTCTGGGGCCAACGTCCTGACTTTC.